This T cell receptor (beta chain) was documented in a study of T cell responses to AZD1222 COVID-19 vaccine. Study results and caveats: Variant regions that are unmutated are reportedly the target of nearly half of spike-specific TCRs. Baseline seropositivity occurred in only six AZD1222 recipients. The donors showed a predominance of white British ancestry and of females, with possible underestimation of clonal diversity. The study found vaccine-associated CD4 TCRs spanning spike, dominant at 160-218 and 743-854.

Turning to this clone: What it recognizes is unknown.

Only in-frame clones appear in the TCRdb table, and some are missing; sequencing was by immunoSEQ multiplex PCR. The sample lists 150,000 to 200,000 clones, about 89% seen once, with 2.7% in the top ten. The CDR3 runs to 14 residues. CDR1 and CDR2 (germline): MNHEY, SVGAGI. V was pared by 6 bases and J by 0 bases, with 9 bases between. The sequencing here drew on peripheral blood, taken on day 0 of MenACWY control vaccination. The clonotype was recovered from an adult in good health. The rearrangement uses TRBV6-5 and TRBJ1-3; no firm D call. In DNA, the CDR3 is TGTGCCAGCAGCGAGTTGGCCTCTGGAAACACCATATATTTT. Amino acid sequence: CASSELASGNTIYF.